This T cell receptor beta chain was recovered during a study of T-cell memory formation after mild COVID-19. This CDR3 contains 14 residues. Trimming stripped 7 bases from V and 0 bases from J, with 12 bases between. About this clonotype: Its antigen is unidentified.

Findings of the study overall: Among clones peaking at day 37 in the second wave, SARS-CoV-2 specificity remained unconfirmed. A balance of CD4 and CD8 characterized clones contracting day 15 to 85, whereas later expanders leaned CD4+.

TCRdb reprocessed the 5' RACE reads via MiXCR and lists one record per CDR3 protein. Among 35,000 to 55,000 distinct CDR3 sequences listed, 8% to 10% were seen once. This chain uses TRBV12-3 or TRBV12-4 with TRBJ1-1, with D uncertain. This clonotype was sampled from an adult woman who had mild COVID-19 (a few samples of this study predate the infection). Cell type and time point are not known. The sequencing sample was made of PBMCs or a T cell subset sorted from them (not recorded which). As DNA, the CDR3 is TGTGCCAGCAATTTTGGACGGTTGAACACTGAAGCTTTCTTT. Encoded protein: CASNFGRLNTEAFF.